This T cell receptor (beta chain) is from a study of cytomegalovirus exposure and HLA in healthy donors (dated by TCRdb to about 2017). Study-level background: An earlier analysis of several hundred of the donors reported 250 to 350 Gb of sequence data and some 120 million unique TCR beta sequences from some 180 million T cells. Among the roughly 400 genotyped donors, around 81% belonged to the genetic ancestry cluster associated with self-reported Caucasian donors. Alongside the repertoire data, information on donor age, sex, ethnicity and CMV serostatus was compiled. HLA typing included class I and class II loci at four-digit resolution. The study combined high-throughput TCR immunosequencing, statistical association of individual TCRs with disease status, and machine learning to predict cytomegalovirus infection status. All discovery cohort repertoires had been generated on a single sequencing platform. To study patterns of TCR occurrence, a later analysis re-analyzed previously published TCR beta repertoires from several hundred donors and added high-resolution HLA genotyping. The number of typed donors differed by locus: about 629-630 for A, B, C, DRB1 and DQB1; some 500 for DQA1; approximately 600 for DPA1; and about 470 for DPB1. Among roughly 400 genotyped donors of the cohort, an average of approximately 220,000 unique TCR beta nucleotide sequences was sequenced per donor, of which 15% to 20% were non-productive. A later genetic analysis took genome-wide SNP genotypes for about three fifths of the 666 donors and used that subset as a discovery cohort. The aim of the study was to test whether cataloging public T cell receptors could identify signatures of past pathogen exposure. The study used immunosequencing to profile the T cell repertoires of approximately 630 subjects and linked those repertoires to cytomegalovirus serostatus. An earlier analysis of 500 to 750 of the donors applied high-throughput TCR beta sequencing to assess whether each TCR beta V gene segment acted as functional or pseudogenic. About 330 gigabases of sequencing data and 75 million to 85 million unique TCR sequences made up an early release that covered about 640 HLA-typed donors. The later analysis used no new phenotypic data to find candidate immune exposures, relying instead on TCR beta sequences and their occurrence across donors. In addition to the first cohort of 650 to 800 subjects, a separate validation cohort of 120 different subjects was used. Five DR-DQ haplotypes were treated as single units for association and clustering because of strong linkage in the cohort. What the study reported, not specific to this receptor: The study listed around 160 TCR beta chains as associated with cytomegalovirus. CMV serostatus was the only immune exposure information available for the cohort. Roughly uniform sequencing depth across donors was assumed in presence/absence analyses, although this assumption may not hold. Linkage disequilibrium might explain the correlated functional status among segregating V segments, but an unknown experimental factor could not be excluded. According to a later analysis, parvovirus B19, influenza, CMV and Epstein-Barr virus appeared linked to several top co-occurrence clusters. A later genetic analysis reported fewer N-insertions in productive TCRs among donors in an Asian-associated ancestry cluster than the roughly 620-donor mean. In a later analysis, TCR association rates were found to vary across HLA loci, with the most associated TCRs seen for DRB1 alleles and the fewest for HLA-C alleles. The sequencing pipeline was judged likely to have produced a cluster of highly shared sequence variants as a technical artifact. Some IMGT-functional V segments, including TRBV6-2 and TRBV6-3, could not be distinguished by the 87-base-pair reads and were therefore excluded. Because some donors lacked HLA typing at each locus, the association tests relied only on the typed subset. This cohort had only TCR beta chains sequenced, and the lack of alpha or paired-chain data limited which features could be detected. Assigning TCR associations to individual alleles was difficult when HLA alleles, especially DR and DQ, strongly co-occurred. A further reported finding was that TCR beta sequences accurately predicted the HLA-A and HLA-B alleles for most subjects in the first cohort. V-gene and J-gene trimming of TCR beta chains was associated with a missense DCLRE1C variant in a later genetic analysis, and the association was replicated in an independent cohort. In an earlier analysis of 500 to 650 of the donors, most TCR beta V segments appeared in productive rearrangements about 87% or about 30% of the time, broadly matching IMGT annotations. Across donors, most TCR sequences were observed very rarely, whereas some public TCRs were present in many individuals. The authors suggested that the approach could potentially be extended to other disease states and immunological phenotypes. A few of the identified cytomegalovirus-associated TCR beta chains were confirmed in vitro to be specific for cytomegalovirus antigens. Because counts were too low, roughly 18 rarely observed V segments, including chromosome 9 orphons, were left out of the earlier analysis of about 620 of the donors. A later analysis associated roughly 17,000 TCR beta sequences with specific HLA alleles at a false discovery rate of 0.05. The classifier was reported to diagnose cytomegalovirus status with high specificity and sensitivity in both the original cohort and the validation cohort. In a later analysis, HLA-associated TCR beta chains showed more clonal expansion and lower generation probabilities than non-associated chains that were equally common. According to a later analysis, most CMV-associated TCR beta chains appeared to be HLA-restricted, and the HLA associations seemed to be driven largely by CMV exposure.

Preparation of the library involved the immunoSEQ multiplex PCR assay. For the multiplex PCR, a mixture combining 60 forward primers for TCR Vbeta segments and 13 reverse primers for TCR Jbeta segments was used. The CDR3 region of rearranged TCR beta genes was amplified from genomic DNA by a multiplex PCR assay. On the Illumina HiSeq System, the amplified TCR beta libraries were sequenced as 87-base-pair reads. Per the authors' processing: A later analysis tallied 80 million to 95 million unique TCR beta chains across the 666 repertoires, and some 12 million of those chains were shared by two or more donors. A nearest-neighbor algorithm error-corrected the raw reads and collapsed the reads into unique sequences, merging closely related sequences to remove PCR and sequencing errors. V, D and J gene segments were assigned by aligning CDR3 sequences to IMGT reference sequences. For a sequence to be retained, at least a six-nucleotide match to both a V gene segment and a J gene segment was required. A rearrangement counted as productive if the CDR3 had no stop codons and remained in frame with V and J, and every other rearrangement counted as non-productive. CDR3 was defined by IMGT convention, running from the second conserved V-encoded cysteine to the conserved J-encoded phenylalanine. In an earlier analysis of 587 of the donors, sequences lacking an unambiguous match to a single V gene segment were excluded. In an earlier analysis of several hundred of the donors, V segments were called functional above 56.7% productive rearrangements and were called segregating when the between-donor standard deviation exceeded 5%. A statistical classification framework was developed to diagnose cytomegalovirus status using the catalog of TCR beta chain sequences. V and J gene assignment, in a later analysis, came from comparing TCR nucleotide sequences with IMGT/GENE-DB human TR gene sequences. A later analysis assigned CDR3 sequences and most-parsimonious VDJ recombination scenarios with the TCRdist pipeline. In a later analysis, each TCR beta chain was defined by its CDR3 amino acid sequence together with its V-gene family, and reads without a unique V-gene family were excluded. As a way to deal with suspected cross-contamination and a sequencing artifact, a later analysis dropped hundreds of nucleotide sequences that were highly shared and had low generation probability. For each public chain, a later analysis derived a clonal expansion index from normalized ranks of inferred template counts within each repertoire. In a later analysis, generation probabilities were computed with a VDJ recombination model fitted to out-of-frame rearrangements, and the resulting probabilities were checked against IGoR. A later analysis scored TCR-TCR, TCR-HLA and TCR-CMV co-occurrence with hypergeometric tests, applying a repertoire-size bias correction to TCR pairs. In a later analysis, false discovery rates were estimated by permuting HLA or CMV assignments 20 times. In a later analysis, co-occurring TCRs were grouped using DBSCAN, with TCRdist sequence similarity added in when clustering inside HLA-allele-positive subsets. Co-occurrence clustering excluded repertoires with fewer than 30,000 or more than 120,000 public chains, plus five with anomalous nucleotide sharing. TCRdb holds this immuneACCESS table with in-frame rearrangements only. Some clones are missing; in checked studies, unresolved V genes explain under half, and the rest has no known cause. The DNA gave D and trimming, while V, J and clone size come from that table. The sample profile shows approximately 120,000 clones; around three quarters of them were found once. The ten largest make up roughly 2.6% of the sample.

CDR1 and CDR2 (MNHNS, SASEGT) derive from the germline V gene. V is shortened by 1 base, J by 3 bases, and the region joining them spans 7 bases. Inclusive of the bounding cysteine and phenylalanine, the CDR3 is 13 residues long. This entry keeps only the CDR3 DNA: 39 bases, framed from base 1. In total, 600 or so healthy bone marrow donors made up the cohort. Cohort members were all nominally healthy when sampled, although unrecorded immune exposures were likely present. The donor tested CMV seronegative, placing the donor among the 300 to 400 seronegative members of the cohort. Each donor provided a peripheral blood sample, and peripheral blood mononuclear cells were used for TCR beta sequencing. Genomic DNA extraction from the blood cell samples was performed with the Qiagen DNeasy Blood Extraction Kit. With regard to this clone: Its antigen is still unknown. No base quality values were provided; no much bigger clone lies one nucleotide off.

The source is a female donor in good health and CMV-seronegative. Sequencing used PBMCs. This chain joins TRBV6-1 to TRBJ2-7; the D gene identity is not certain. Read as DNA, the sequence is TGTGCCAGCAGTGAAGGTCACGGCTACGAGCAGTACTTC. Its protein is CASSEGHGYEQYF.